A selection of T cell receptor beta chains follows, all from one sample in a study of cytomegalovirus exposure and HLA in healthy donors. Using immunoSEQ multiplex PCR, the repertoire was profiled, and TCRdb retains in-frame clones only, with some absent. The table has roughly 79,000 clones, roughly four fifths seen once. Source material: PBMCs. These receptors were collected from a woman in her fifties or sixties in good health and CMV-seropositive. Each CDR3 is given with its conserved first and last residue. The D gene is left open where the match is weak. Only part of the rows carry a size: once, few, many, or a class if the clone is expanded.

V gene	D gene	clone size	J gene	CDR3 DNA	CDR3 protein
TRBV12-5	TRBD2	NA	TRBJ2-1	TGTGCTAGTGCCCCAGGACGGACTAGCGGGACTAATGAGCAGTTCTTC	CASAPGRTSGTNEQFF
TRBV5-1	TRBD2	NA	TRBJ2-1	TGCGCCAGCAGCTTGACTAGCGCCTACAATGAGCAGTTCTTC	CASSLTSAYNEQFF
TRBV5-4	TRBD2	NA	TRBJ2-1	TGTGCCAGCAGCTTGACTAGCGGGACTTACAATGAGCAGTTCTTC	CASSLTSGTYNEQFF
TRBV30	TRBD1	NA	TRBJ2-7	TGTGCCTGGAGCCTCATCACGGGACAGGGGATCGGGGAGCAGTACTTC	CAWSLITGQGIGEQYF
TRBV21-1	NA	NA	TRBJ2-3	TGTGCCAGCAGCAAAGTGTACTATTCTAGCACAGATACGCAGTATTTT	CASSKVYYSSTDTQYF
TRBV29-1	TRBD1	NA	TRBJ2-5	TGCAGCGTTGACAGGACAGGCGTGGGGGAGACCCAGTACTTC	CSVDRTGVGETQYF
TRBV18	NA	NA	TRBJ1-4	TGTGCCAGCTCACGATCCCCTACAGGAGATGAAAAACTGTTTTTT	CASSRSPTGDEKLFF
TRBV30	NA	NA	TRBJ1-6	TGTGCCTGGAGTGGGCGGGTATTACTGAATTCACCCCTCCACTTT	CAWSGRVLLNSPLHF
TRBV2	TRBD2	NA	TRBJ2-5	TGTGCCAGCAGCTCCGAGGTGGGAATGCGGGGGCAAGAGACCCAGTACTTC	CASSSEVGMRGQETQYF
TRBV30	TRBD1	NA	TRBJ1-5	TGTGCCTGGAGCCCCGGACAGGCCAGCAATCAGCCCCAGCATTTT	CAWSPGQASNQPQHF
TRBV7-9	TRBD1	NA	TRBJ1-2	TGTGCCAGCAGCGACGGGACAGGTATTGGCTACACCTTC	CASSDGTGIGYTF
TRBV27	NA	NA	TRBJ2-1	TGTGCCAGTACTCAGGGCATATTACAGTTCTTC	CASTQGILQFF
TRBV4-1	NA	NA	TRBJ2-1	TGCGCCAGCAGCCATCGAGGGAGGAGTTCCTACAATGAGCAGTTCTTC	CASSHRGRSSYNEQFF
TRBV4-1	NA	NA	TRBJ2-3	TGCGCCAGCAGCCAAGATTGGGGCAGGGCGGCAGATACGCAGTATTTT	CASSQDWGRAADTQYF
TRBV6-5	TRBD2	NA	TRBJ2-5	TGTGCCAGCAGGCGACTAGCCCAAGAGACCCAGTACTTC	CASRRLAQETQYF
TRBV7-3	NA	NA	TRBJ1-6	TGTGCCAGCAGCTTAAGTGGGGAGCTCCTCCACTTT	CASSLSGELLHF
TRBV28	TRBD2	NA	TRBJ2-2	TGTGCCAGCAATTGGTCGGGGGGGACCGGGGAGCTGTTTTTT	CASNWSGGTGELFF
TRBV18	NA	NA	TRBJ1-1	TGTGCCAGCTCACCAAACAGGGAGGGCACTGAAGCTTTCTTT	CASSPNREGTEAFF
TRBV30	NA	few	TRBJ2-1	TGTGCCTGGAGACCCCCGGGACTCAATGAGCAGTTCTTC	CAWRPPGLNEQFF
TRBV11-3	TRBD2	NA	TRBJ2-7	TGTGCCAGCAGCCAAAGACTAGCGGGGTACCACGAGCAGTACTTC	CASSQRLAGYHEQYF
TRBV7-9	NA	NA	TRBJ2-7	TGTTCCAGCAGCCTTTCGGACAGTTCCTCTAGCTCCTACGAGCAGTACTTC	CSSSLSDSSSSSYEQYF
TRBV5-6	NA	NA	TRBJ2-1	TGTGCCAGCCGGTATGCGGGCTCGAATGAGCAGTTCTTC	CASRYAGSNEQFF
TRBV5-4	TRBD2	NA	TRBJ2-1	TGTGCCAGCAGCCGGACTAGCGGGAGGCGGGCCAATGAGCAGTTCTTC	CASSRTSGRRANEQFF
TRBV9	NA	NA	TRBJ1-5	TGTGCCAGCAGCGTAGGGCAGGATCCTCAGCCCCAGCATTTT	CASSVGQDPQPQHF
TRBV7-9	TRBD1	once	TRBJ1-2	TGTGCCAGCATCGCGACCGGGACAGTTGGCTACACCTTC	CASIATGTVGYTF
TRBV19	TRBD1	NA	TRBJ1-1	TGTGCCAGTAATAAAGACAGGGGGAACCTCATGAACACTGAAGCTTTCTTT	CASNKDRGNLMNTEAFF
TRBV25-1	TRBD1	NA	TRBJ2-1	TGTGCCAGCAGTGAAAATAGGGGACAGGGTAACAATGAGCAGTTCTTC	CASSENRGQGNNEQFF
TRBV6-1	NA	NA	TRBJ1-5	TGTGCCAGCAGCGACCAGGGTTGGAGCAATCAGCCCCAGCATTTT	CASSDQGWSNQPQHF
TRBV4-1	TRBD2	NA	TRBJ2-1	TGCGCCAGCAGCCAAGTGACTAGCGGGAACAATGAGCAGTTCTTC	CASSQVTSGNNEQFF
TRBV19	NA	NA	TRBJ1-2	TGTGCCACCAAAAGCCAGGGACACCTAAACTATGGCTACACCTTC	CATKSQGHLNYGYTF
TRBV7-9	NA	NA	TRBJ2-4	TGTTCCAGCAGCTTCTATGGGGGGAACATTCAGTACTTC	CSSSFYGGNIQYF
TRBV5-6	TRBD1	NA	TRBJ2-2	TGTGCCAGCCCAGGGGACAGGGCGAACACCGGGGAGCTGTTTTTT	CASPGDRANTGELFF
TRBV6-5	NA	few	TRBJ1-2	TGTGCCAGCAGCTCCACAGGCTTCTATGGCTACACCTTC	CASSSTGFYGYTF
TRBV30	TRBD1	NA	TRBJ1-2	TGTGCCGGGCCCGGGACAGCCTATGGCTACACCTTC	CAGPGTAYGYTF
TRBV5-6	TRBD1	NA	TRBJ1-6	TGTGCCAGCAGCCCTGTGACAGGGATGAATTCACCCCTCCACTTT	CASSPVTGMNSPLHF
TRBV4-1	NA	NA	TRBJ2-2	TGCGCCAGCAGCCAAGAGGGGGGGCGCAACACCGGGGAGCTGTTTTTT	CASSQEGGRNTGELFF
TRBV11-3	TRBD2	NA	TRBJ2-7	TGTGCCAGCAGCCCGACGAGGGCTAGCGGATACGAGCAGTACTTC	CASSPTRASGYEQYF
TRBV11-3	TRBD2	NA	TRBJ2-1	TGTGCCAGCAGCGAGGCCGGGGCTAGCGGGTTCGCGGAGCAGTTCTTC	CASSEAGASGFAEQFF
TRBV6-1	TRBD1	NA	TRBJ2-1	TGTGCCAGCAGTGAGCCCTGGGGACAGGGCAGGAGAACCTACAATGAGCAGTTCTTC	CASSEPWGQGRRTYNEQFF
TRBV28	TRBD1	NA	TRBJ2-2	TGTGCCAGCAGCTCAGGGGGCGCGAACACCGGGGAGCTGTTTTTT	CASSSGGANTGELFF
TRBV18	NA	NA	TRBJ2-3	TGTGCCAGCTCTTATTTAGGCACAGATACGCAGTATTTT	CASSYLGTDTQYF
TRBV5-6	TRBD1	NA	TRBJ2-5	TGTGCCAGCAGCTGGACAGGGAGGCAAGAGACCCAGTACTTC	CASSWTGRQETQYF
TRBV2	TRBD1	few	TRBJ2-5	TGTGCCAGCAGGGGAGGGACAGGGGGCGCGGAGACCCAGTACTTC	CASRGGTGGAETQYF
TRBV7-9	NA	once	TRBJ1-2	TGTGCCAGCAGCTTAGCGGGACTGGAACAGATCTATGGCTACACCTTC	CASSLAGLEQIYGYTF
TRBV11-2	NA	NA	TRBJ2-7	TGTGCCAGCAGCTTAGATCTCAGCCCGGGGACCTACGAGCAGTACTTC	CASSLDLSPGTYEQYF
TRBV11-2	NA	NA	TRBJ2-1	TGTGCCAGCAGCTTAAGCAGGAACAATGAGCAGTTCTTC	CASSLSRNNEQFF
TRBV27	TRBD2	NA	TRBJ2-7	TGTGCCAGCAGTTTCTTAATAGCGGGAGGGCCGGGGGAGCAGTACTTC	CASSFLIAGGPGEQYF
TRBV4-1	NA	few	TRBJ2-2	TGCGCCAGCAGCCAAGCTGGGAGGTCGAACACCGGGGAGCTGTTTTTT	CASSQAGRSNTGELFF
TRBV2	NA	NA	TRBJ2-7	TGTGCCAGCAGCGGGGGAGCCGAGCAGTACTTC	CASSGGAEQYF
TRBV5-4	NA	NA	TRBJ2-7	TGTGCCAGCAGCTCCACACCCCGTGTCTACGAGCAGTACTTC	CASSSTPRVYEQYF
TRBV29-1	NA	few	TRBJ2-1	TGCAGCGTTTACAGGGAGTCCTCCTACAATGAGCAGTTCTTC	CSVYRESSYNEQFF
TRBV5-6	TRBD1	NA	TRBJ2-7	TGTGCCAGCAGCGCTACTTTTACAGGGGTTCCTTCCTACGAGCAGTACTTC	CASSATFTGVPSYEQYF